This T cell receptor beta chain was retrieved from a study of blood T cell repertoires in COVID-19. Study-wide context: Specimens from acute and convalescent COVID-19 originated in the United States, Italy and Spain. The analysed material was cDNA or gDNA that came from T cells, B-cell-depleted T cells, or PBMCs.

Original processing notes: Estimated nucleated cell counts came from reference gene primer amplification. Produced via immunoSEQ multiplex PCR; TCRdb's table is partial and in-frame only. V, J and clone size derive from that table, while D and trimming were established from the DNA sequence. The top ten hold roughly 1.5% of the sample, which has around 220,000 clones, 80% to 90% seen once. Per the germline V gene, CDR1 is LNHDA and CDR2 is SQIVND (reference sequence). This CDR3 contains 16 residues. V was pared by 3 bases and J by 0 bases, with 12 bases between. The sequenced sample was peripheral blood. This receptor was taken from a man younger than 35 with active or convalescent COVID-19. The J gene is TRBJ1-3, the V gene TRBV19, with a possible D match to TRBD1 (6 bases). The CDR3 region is CASSIRGGHSGNTIYF. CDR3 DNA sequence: TGTGCCAGTAGTATTCGTGGGGGACACTCTGGAAACACCATATATTTT.